This is a list of T cell receptor beta chains from one sample in a study of blood T cell repertoires in COVID-19. Clones were read by immunoSEQ multiplex PCR, and TCRdb kept only the in-frame ones, dropping some. The profile shows roughly 82,000 clones, 90% of them singletons. The sequencing sample was made of peripheral blood. Source of these receptors: a woman aged 45-65 years in a cohort sampled during active COVID-19. Both conserved end residues are part of each CDR3. A D gene is named only where the DNA matches it firmly. Size values are once, few and many counts, or a class for expanded clones, and some rows have none.

TRBV27,TRBD1,NA,TRBJ1-1,TGTGCCAGCAGTTCCGACAGGGTGTCCACTGAAGCTTTCTTT,CASSSDRVSTEAFF
TRBV4-2,TRBD2,NA,TRBJ2-7,TGTGCCAGCAGCCAAGCGCCGGGACTAGCGGGAGGAATCTCCTACGAGCAGTACTTC,CASSQAPGLAGGISYEQYF
TRBV11-2,NA,NA,TRBJ1-1,TGTGCCAGCAGCTTCCAGACGCTCGGGGCTTTCTTT,CASSFQTLGAFF
TRBV9,TRBD1,NA,TRBJ1-4,TGTGCCAGCAGCCCCTCGGACAGGGCGGGGGAAAAACTGTTTTTT,CASSPSDRAGEKLFF
TRBV7-8,NA,NA,TRBJ1-3,TGTGCCAGCAGCTTAGGGGGCGGAAACACCATATATTTT,CASSLGGGNTIYF
TRBV5-1,TRBD2,once,TRBJ2-1,TGCGCCAGCAGCTTGTCATTAGCGGGAGGTCGGGAGCAGTTCTTC,CASSLSLAGGREQFF
TRBV6-6,NA,NA,TRBJ2-7,TGTGCCAGCAGTCCAATCCGTAGCGAAACAGACTCCTACGAGCAGTACTTC,CASSPIRSETDSYEQYF
TRBV7-9,TRBD2,NA,TRBJ2-5,TGTGCCAGCAGCTCCCGCGGGGTAGCGGGGTACCAAGAGACCCAGTACTTC,CASSSRGVAGYQETQYF
TRBV29-1,NA,NA,TRBJ2-5,TGCAGCGTTGAAAAAGGGAGCCAAGAGACCCAGTACTTC,CSVEKGSQETQYF
TRBV18,TRBD1,NA,TRBJ1-2,TGTGCCAGCTCACCAGTTCGGGGACAGGGCGATGGCTACACCTTC,CASSPVRGQGDGYTF
TRBV5-1,NA,NA,TRBJ2-3,TGCGCCAGCAGCTTTGGCCTAGACACAGATACGCAGTATTTT,CASSFGLDTDTQYF
TRBV6-5,NA,NA,TRBJ1-2,TGTGCCAGCAGGCTGGACACCAGCTATGGCTACACCTTC,CASRLDTSYGYTF
TRBV19,TRBD2,NA,TRBJ2-3,TGTGCCAGTAGTATCCGTCCTAGCGGGAGGGTAGATGGAGATACGCAGTATTTT,CASSIRPSGRVDGDTQYF
TRBV27,TRBD1,NA,TRBJ2-2,TGTGCCAGCAGTTCAGGACAGGGGGCAGGCGGGGAGCTGTTTTTT,CASSSGQGAGGELFF
TRBV6-5,TRBD2,NA,TRBJ2-7,TGTGCCAGCACGGCTCTAGCGGGGAGCTCCTACGAGCAGTACTTC,CASTALAGSSYEQYF
TRBV23-1,TRBD2,NA,TRBJ2-7,TGCGCCAGCAGCCCTAGCGGGGTCCACCCCTACGAGCAGTACTTC,CASSPSGVHPYEQYF
TRBV7-6,TRBD1,NA,TRBJ1-1,TGTGCCAGCAGCCCGGTTTCGACAGGGGCAACGGGGACTGAAGCTTTCTTT,CASSPVSTGATGTEAFF
TRBV6-4,NA,NA,TRBJ2-1,TGTGCCAGCAGTAAACAGGTGTTAGGCTCCTACAATGAGCAGTTCTTC,CASSKQVLGSYNEQFF
TRBV27,TRBD1,once,TRBJ2-5,TGTGCCAGCAGCCGCCCCGGGACAGGGCAAGAGACCCAGTACTTC,CASSRPGTGQETQYF
TRBV5-8,TRBD1,NA,TRBJ2-5,TGTGCCAGCAGCCCGGGACAGGGGACGAACCAAGAGAACCAGTACTTC,CASSPGQGTNQENQYF
TRBV3-1/TRBV3-2,NA,NA,TRBJ2-2,TGTGCCAGCAGCCAGATCCTCGGGACTGTGAACACCGGGGAGCTGTTTTTT,CASSQILGTVNTGELFF
TRBV13,TRBD1,once,TRBJ1-2,TGTGCCAGCAGCTTAGGGCAGGGGGTTTATGGCTACACCTTC,CASSLGQGVYGYTF
TRBV5-1,NA,NA,TRBJ1-4,TGCGCCAGCAGCCCACAGGGAGCAACTAATGAAAAACTGTTTTTT,CASSPQGATNEKLFF